A selection of T cell receptor beta chains follows, all from one sample in a study of T cell responses to AZD1222 COVID-19 vaccine. Clones were read by immunoSEQ multiplex PCR, and TCRdb kept only the in-frame ones, dropping some. Counted here are some 170,000 clones, around nine tenths occurring once; the ten biggest clones make up 1.6%. Sequenced here: peripheral blood, sampled on day 0 of AZD1222 vaccination. These receptors all stem from an adult in good health. Both conserved end residues are part of each CDR3. The D gene is left open where the match is weak. Expanded clones are given a class, and other clones once, few, many or no size at all.

clone_size d_call j_call v_call cdr3_nt cdr3_aa
- - TRBJ2-5 TRBV11-2 TGTGCCAGCAGCTTCGGAGGGAGACAAGAGACCCAGTACTTC CASSFGGRQETQYF
- - TRBJ2-2 TRBV6-6 TGTGCCAGCAGTTACTCGCATCCGGGGAACACCGGGGAGCTGTTTTTT CASSYSHPGNTGELFF
- TRBD1 TRBJ1-2 TRBV5-1 TGCGCCAGCAGCTTGGAGGGACAGGGGGCTGGTGGCTACACCTTC CASSLEGQGAGGYTF
- - TRBJ2-2 TRBV6-5 TGTGCCAGCAGTTGGCCAACGGTCCCCGGGGAGCTGTTTTTT CASSWPTVPGELFF
- - TRBJ1-1 TRBV6-5 TGTGCCAGCAGGGGACATCTTAACACTGAAGCTTTCTTT CASRGHLNTEAFF
- TRBD1 TRBJ1-5 TRBV19 TGTGCCAGTAGTATAGCGGGACAGAATCAGCCCCAGCATTTT CASSIAGQNQPQHF
once - TRBJ2-1 TRBV19 TGTGCCAGTAGTGTCGGAGGAGACCTCGGGGGTGAGCAGTTCTTC CASSVGGDLGGEQFF
- - TRBJ1-2 TRBV28 TGTGCCAGCAGTTTACCCCAAGGGAATAACTATGGCTACACCTTC CASSLPQGNNYGYTF
few TRBD1 TRBJ1-1 TRBV6-5 TGTGCCAGCAGTTACTCGAGCGAAAGGGGACAGGCTTTCTTT CASSYSSERGQAFF
- TRBD1 TRBJ1-3 TRBV28 TGTGCCAGCAGTTTAAAGGGGGCGAATGGTGGAAACACCATATATTTT CASSLKGANGGNTIYF
once - TRBJ1-1 TRBV28 TGTGCCAGCAGCTCGGGGGCGCCTTGGACTGAAGCTTTCTTT CASSSGAPWTEAFF
- - TRBJ1-2 TRBV12-3/TRBV12-4 TGTGCCAGCAGACCCTGGGGGTTATATGGCTACACCTTC CASRPWGLYGYTF
few - TRBJ2-5 TRBV5-6 TGTGCCAGCAGCACCCCGGGCAGGAGTGTAGAGACCCAGTACTTC CASSTPGRSVETQYF
- TRBD1 TRBJ1-1 TRBV7-6 TGTGCCAGCAGCTCCCGACAGGGGGTCAACACTGAAGCTTTCTTT CASSSRQGVNTEAFF
- - TRBJ2-7 TRBV4-2 TGTGCCAGCAGCCAGAGGGCCTTCTTCGACGAGCAGTACTTC CASSQRAFFDEQYF
few - TRBJ2-3 TRBV3-1/TRBV3-2 TGTGCCAGCAGCCCGGGTATAGAGAAGGCGCAGTATTTT CASSPGIEKAQYF
- TRBD1 TRBJ1-6 TRBV28 TGTGCCAGCCGCGGGACAGGGGGGTCACCCCTCCACTTT CASRGTGGSPLHF
- - TRBJ2-7 TRBV28 TGTGCCAGCAGTCCCCCGGACAGAGTTTCCTACGAGCAGTACTTC CASSPPDRVSYEQYF
- TRBD1 TRBJ1-6 TRBV11-2 TGTGCCAGCAGCTTAGACCGACAGGGGAATTCACCCCTCCACTTT CASSLDRQGNSPLHF
- - TRBJ2-2 TRBV21-1 TGTGCCAGCAGCAAAGGAAGGCTAGCGGGAGGCCTGGACAACACCGGGGAGCTGTTTTTT CASSKGRLAGGLDNTGELFF
- - TRBJ1-1 TRBV7-2 TGTGCCAGCAGTCAAGGGGTGCCCACTGAAGCTTTCTTT CASSQGVPTEAFF
- TRBD1 TRBJ2-3 TRBV11-2 TGTGCCAGCAGCGGACAGGGGACTAGCACAGATACGCAGTATTTT CASSGQGTSTDTQYF
- - TRBJ1-3 TRBV6-5 TGTGCCAGCAGACAGGGCCTCTCTGGAAACACCATATATTTT CASRQGLSGNTIYF
- - TRBJ2-7 TRBV7-9 TGTGCCAGCAGCTTAGACACACTCTACGAGCAGTACTTC CASSLDTLYEQYF
- - TRBJ1-5 TRBV2 TGTGCCAGCAGTGAGGGGGACCGCTCCAATCAGCCCCAGCATTTT CASSEGDRSNQPQHF
- - TRBJ1-2 TRBV28 TGTGCCAGCAGTTTATGGGGCTCGACCTTGGGAGCTAACTATGGCTACACCTTC CASSLWGSTLGANYGYTF
- - TRBJ1-2 TRBV3-1/TRBV3-2 TGTGCCAGCAGCCAGGGGAACTATGGCTACACCTTC CASSQGNYGYTF
- TRBD1 TRBJ2-7 TRBV20-1 TGCAGTGCTAGTCCCGGGACAGGGGCCTACGAGCAGTACTTC CSASPGTGAYEQYF
- TRBD1 TRBJ1-4 TRBV7-9 TGTGCCAGCAGCCGGCCGGGACAGGGTAATGAAAAACTGTTTTTT CASSRPGQGNEKLFF
- - TRBJ1-5 TRBV12-5 TGTGCTAGTGCCTCCATCCAGGGACTTGGCAATCAGCCCCAGCATTTT CASASIQGLGNQPQHF
once - TRBJ1-2 TRBV30 TGTGCCTGTGGGGCGAGTGGTGCTAACTATGGCTACACCTTC CACGASGANYGYTF
- TRBD2 TRBJ2-5 TRBV18 TGTGCCGGCCAGGGACTAGCGGGAAAGGAGACCCAGTACTTC CAGQGLAGKETQYF
- - TRBJ1-1 TRBV6-5 TGTGCCAGCGGGGAGAGGCAGGGGTACACTGAAGCTTTCTTT CASGERQGYTEAFF
- TRBD1 TRBJ1-6 TRBV6-5 TGTGCCAGCAGGCGGGACAGGCTTATTGGTTCACCCCTCCACTTT CASRRDRLIGSPLHF
- - TRBJ1-6 TRBV20-1 TGCAGTGCTAGTGGTCAGATGATCTCACCCCTCCACTTT CSASGQMISPLHF
- TRBD1 TRBJ1-1 TRBV9 TGTGCCAGCAGCCCCCACCAAGGGACAGCGAACACTGAAGCTTTCTTT CASSPHQGTANTEAFF
- - TRBJ1-4 TRBV6-5 TGTGCCAGCAGCAGGGGACAAACAACTAATGAAAAACTGTTTTTT CASSRGQTTNEKLFF
- - TRBJ1-2 TRBV19 TGTGCCAGTAGTATCGTGGGGATAAACTATGGCTACACCTTC CASSIVGINYGYTF
- - TRBJ1-4 TRBV4-2 TGTGCCAGCAGCCAGGGGATAGCAACTAATGAAAAACTGTTTTTT CASSQGIATNEKLFF
- - TRBJ2-7 TRBV12-3/TRBV12-4 TGTGCCAGCAGTTTCGGGACACTCTACGAGCAGTACTTC CASSFGTLYEQYF
- TRBD1 TRBJ2-1 TRBV28 TGTGCCAGCAGTGAGGGACAGGGACGTGTGAACAATGAGCAGTTCTTC CASSEGQGRVNNEQFF
- - TRBJ2-7 TRBV7-2 TGTGCCAGCAGCTTAGGGTGGACAGCTAGCGGCCAGTACTTC CASSLGWTASGQYF
- - TRBJ1-4 TRBV13 TGTGCCAGCAGCCTACGGACAGTAGGTGAAAAACTGTTTTTT CASSLRTVGEKLFF
- - TRBJ1-4 TRBV13 TGTGCCAGCAGCTTCCGGGCTATTAATGAAAAACTGTTTTTT CASSFRAINEKLFF
- - TRBJ1-4 TRBV27 TGTGCCAGCAGATTTACCTCCGCGCTGAATGAAAAACTGTTTTTT CASRFTSALNEKLFF
- - TRBJ1-6 TRBV12-3/TRBV12-4 TGTGCCAGCACCGCCGGGGTCAATTCACCCCTCCACTTT CASTAGVNSPLHF
- - TRBJ1-4 TRBV11-3 TGTGCCAGCAGCTTGGGCGGCACAGGAAATGAAAAACTGTTTTTT CASSLGGTGNEKLFF
- - TRBJ2-6 TRBV28 TGTGCCAGCAGTTTCTTTAGCCCCGGGGCCAACGTCCTGACTTTC CASSFFSPGANVLTF
- TRBD2 TRBJ2-1 TRBV7-2 TGTGCCAGCACTGCGGGGGTTACCATTTACAATGAGCAGTTCTTC CASTAGVTIYNEQFF
- - TRBJ1-5 TRBV7-8 TGTGCCAGCAGCTTAAGCAATCAGCCCCAGCATTTT CASSLSNQPQHF
- - TRBJ2-7 TRBV28 TGTGCCAGCAGCCCCGCGGGGCCCTACGAGCAGTACTTC CASSPAGPYEQYF
- - TRBJ1-2 TRBV5-6 TGTGCCAGCAGCTTTATAGTAGAGGGACTTAACTATGGCTACACCTTC CASSFIVEGLNYGYTF
- TRBD1 TRBJ1-6 TRBV5-1 TGCGCCAGCAGCGCGACAGGGACCAATTCACCCCTCCACTTT CASSATGTNSPLHF
- - TRBJ2-4 TRBV5-1 TGCGCCAGCAGCTTGTCCCGTCTAGCCAAAAACATTCAGTACTTC CASSLSRLAKNIQYF
- TRBD1 TRBJ2-5 TRBV7-3 TGTGCCAGCAGCCGGAGCGGGACAGGGGGCGAGACCCAGTACTTC CASSRSGTGGETQYF